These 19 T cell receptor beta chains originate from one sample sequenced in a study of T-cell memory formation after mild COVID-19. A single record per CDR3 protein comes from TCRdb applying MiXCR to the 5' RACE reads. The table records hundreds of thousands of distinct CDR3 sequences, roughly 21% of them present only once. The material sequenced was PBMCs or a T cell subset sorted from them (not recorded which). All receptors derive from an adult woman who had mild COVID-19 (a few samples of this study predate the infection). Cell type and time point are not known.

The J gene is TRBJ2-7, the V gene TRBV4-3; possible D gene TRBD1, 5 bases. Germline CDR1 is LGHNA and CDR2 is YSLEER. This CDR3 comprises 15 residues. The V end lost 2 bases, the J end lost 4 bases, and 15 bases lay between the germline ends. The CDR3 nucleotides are TGCGCCAGCAGCCAATCTTCGAGTGGGGCTTACGAGCAGTACTTC. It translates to CASSQSSSGAYEQYF.

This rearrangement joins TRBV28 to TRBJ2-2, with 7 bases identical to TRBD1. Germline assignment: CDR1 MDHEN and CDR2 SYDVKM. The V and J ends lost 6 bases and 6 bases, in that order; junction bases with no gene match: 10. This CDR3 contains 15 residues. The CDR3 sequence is CASRIRQGWAGELFF. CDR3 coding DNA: TGTGCCAGCAGAATAAGACAGGGTTGGGCCGGGGAGCTGTTTTTT. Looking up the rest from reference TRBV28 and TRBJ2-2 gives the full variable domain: DVKVTQSSRYLVKRTGEKVFLECVQDMDHENMFWYRQDPGLGLRLIYFSYDVKMKEKGDIPEGYSVSREKKERFSLILESASTNQTSMYLCASRIRQGWAGELFFGEGSRLTVL.

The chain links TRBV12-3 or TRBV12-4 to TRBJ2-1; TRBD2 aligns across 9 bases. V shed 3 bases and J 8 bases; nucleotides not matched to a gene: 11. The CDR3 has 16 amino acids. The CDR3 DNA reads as TGTGCCAGCAGTTTCGGATGGGGCGGGAGGGTCGATGAGCAGTTCTTC. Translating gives CASSFGWGGRVDEQFF.

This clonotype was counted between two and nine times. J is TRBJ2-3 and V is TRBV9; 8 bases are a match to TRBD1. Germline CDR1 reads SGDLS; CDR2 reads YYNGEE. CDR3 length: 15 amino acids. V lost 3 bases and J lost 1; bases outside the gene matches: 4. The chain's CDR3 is CASSGSGGRTDTQYF. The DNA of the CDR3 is TGTGCCAGCAGCGGATCAGGGGGCCGCACAGATACGCAGTATTTT.

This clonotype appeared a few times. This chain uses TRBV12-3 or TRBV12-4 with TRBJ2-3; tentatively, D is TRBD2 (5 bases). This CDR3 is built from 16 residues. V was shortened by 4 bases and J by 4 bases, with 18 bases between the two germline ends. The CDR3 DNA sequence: TGTGCCAGCAGTTCTGGAAGGCAGTCCGGGGCAGATACGCAGTATTTT. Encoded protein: CASSSGRQSGADTQYF.

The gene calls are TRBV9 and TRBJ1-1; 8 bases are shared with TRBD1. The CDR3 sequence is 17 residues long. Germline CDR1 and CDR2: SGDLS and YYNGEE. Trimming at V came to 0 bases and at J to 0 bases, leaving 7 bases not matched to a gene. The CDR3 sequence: CASSVAGTGSLNTEAFF. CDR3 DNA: TGTGCCAGCAGCGTAGCTGGGACAGGATCTTTGAACACTGAAGCTTTCTTT.

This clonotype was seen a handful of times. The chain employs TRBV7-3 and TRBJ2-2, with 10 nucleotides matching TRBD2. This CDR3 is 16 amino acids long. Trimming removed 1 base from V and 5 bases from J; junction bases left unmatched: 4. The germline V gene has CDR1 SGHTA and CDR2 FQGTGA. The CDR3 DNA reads TGTGCCAGCAGCTTAATACCGGGACTAGCGACCGGGGAGCTGTTTTTT. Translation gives CASSLIPGLATGELFF.

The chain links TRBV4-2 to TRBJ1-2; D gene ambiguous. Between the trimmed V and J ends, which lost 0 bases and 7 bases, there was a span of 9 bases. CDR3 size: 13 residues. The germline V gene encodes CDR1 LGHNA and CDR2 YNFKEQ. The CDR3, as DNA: TGTGCCAGCAGCCAAGAAGCCGGAAGTGGCTACACCTTC. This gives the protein CASSQEAGSGYTF.

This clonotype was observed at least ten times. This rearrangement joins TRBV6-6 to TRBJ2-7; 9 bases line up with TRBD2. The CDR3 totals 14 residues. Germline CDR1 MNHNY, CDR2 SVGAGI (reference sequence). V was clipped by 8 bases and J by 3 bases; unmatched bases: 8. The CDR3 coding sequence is TGTGCCAGCGGCCCGCGGGGGGGAGGCTACGAGCAGTACTTC. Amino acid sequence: CASGPRGGGYEQYF.

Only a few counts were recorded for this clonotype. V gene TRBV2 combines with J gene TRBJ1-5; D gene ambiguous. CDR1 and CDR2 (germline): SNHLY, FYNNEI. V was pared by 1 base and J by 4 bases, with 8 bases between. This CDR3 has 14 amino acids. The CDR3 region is CASSEGSPNQPQHF. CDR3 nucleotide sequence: TGTGCCAGCAGTGAAGGCAGCCCGAATCAGCCCCAGCATTTT.

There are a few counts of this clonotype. The CDR3 loop is CASSPSSGLYEQYF. The CDR3, as DNA: TGCGCCAGCAGCCCTTCGTCAGGGCTGTACGAGCAGTACTTC. The chain joins TRBV4-1 to TRBJ2-7, with D possibly matching TRBD1 (5 bases). V gave up 4 bases and J gave up 4 bases, with 14 bases separating them. The CDR3 covers 14 residues. CDR1 is MGHRA and CDR2 is YSYEKL in the germline V gene.

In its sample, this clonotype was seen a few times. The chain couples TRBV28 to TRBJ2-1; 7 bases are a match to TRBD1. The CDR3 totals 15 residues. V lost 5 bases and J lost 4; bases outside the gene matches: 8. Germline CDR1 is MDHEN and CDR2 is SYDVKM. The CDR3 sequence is CASSPHRGQYNEQFF. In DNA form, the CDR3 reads TGTGCCAGCAGTCCCCACAGGGGACAATACAATGAGCAGTTCTTC.

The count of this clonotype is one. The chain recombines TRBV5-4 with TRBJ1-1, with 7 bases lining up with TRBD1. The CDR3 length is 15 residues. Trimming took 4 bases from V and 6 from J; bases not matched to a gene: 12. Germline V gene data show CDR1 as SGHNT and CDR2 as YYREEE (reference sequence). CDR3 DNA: TGTGCCAGCAGCATTAAGACAGGGTTCGGCGCTGAAGCTTTCTTT. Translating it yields CASSIKTGFGAEAFF.

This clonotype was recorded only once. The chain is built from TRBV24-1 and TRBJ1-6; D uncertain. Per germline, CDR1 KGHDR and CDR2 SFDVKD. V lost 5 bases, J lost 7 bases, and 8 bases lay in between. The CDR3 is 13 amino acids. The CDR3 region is CATSAGGNSPLHF. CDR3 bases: TGTGCCACCAGTGCCGGAGGCAATTCACCCCTCCACTTT.

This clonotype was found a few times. The CDR3 DNA is TGTGCCAGCAGCCGGCGAGGGGACAGGGCCTACGAGCAGTACTTC. Amino acids: CASSRRGDRAYEQYF. The chain is built from TRBV11-3 and TRBJ2-7, with 9 bases identical to TRBD1. The CDR3 covers 15 residues. CDR1 is SGHNT and CDR2 is YENEEA in the germline V gene. The J segment lost 2 bases and the V segment lost 5 bases, leaving 7 bases of the junction unmatched.

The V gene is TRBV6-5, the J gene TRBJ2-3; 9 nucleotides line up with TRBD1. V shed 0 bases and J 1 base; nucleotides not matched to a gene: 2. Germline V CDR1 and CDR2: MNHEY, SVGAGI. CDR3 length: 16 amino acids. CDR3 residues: CASSYSTGGGTDTQYF. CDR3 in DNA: TGTGCCAGCAGTTACTCGACAGGGGGGGGCACAGATACGCAGTATTTT.

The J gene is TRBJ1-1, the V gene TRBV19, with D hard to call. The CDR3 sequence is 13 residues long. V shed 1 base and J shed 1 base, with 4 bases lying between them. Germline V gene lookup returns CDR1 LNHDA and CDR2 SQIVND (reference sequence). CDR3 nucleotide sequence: TGTGCCAGTAGTATAGGGGCGAACACTGAAGCTTTCTTT. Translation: CASSIGANTEAFF.

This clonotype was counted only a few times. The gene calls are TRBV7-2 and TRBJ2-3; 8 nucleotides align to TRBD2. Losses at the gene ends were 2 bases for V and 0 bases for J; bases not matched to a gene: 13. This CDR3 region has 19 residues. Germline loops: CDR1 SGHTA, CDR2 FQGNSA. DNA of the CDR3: TGTGCCAGCAGCTTAACGGCCCGGGTAGCGGGATCTAGCACAGATACGCAGTATTTT. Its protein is CASSLTARVAGSSTDTQYF.

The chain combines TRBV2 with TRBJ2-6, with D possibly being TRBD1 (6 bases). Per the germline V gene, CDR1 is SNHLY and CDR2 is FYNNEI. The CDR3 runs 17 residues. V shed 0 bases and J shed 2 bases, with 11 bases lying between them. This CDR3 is CASSEATQGPGANVLTF. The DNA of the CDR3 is TGTGCCAGCAGTGAAGCCACACAGGGTCCTGGGGCCAACGTCCTGACTTTC.